The following is a TCR beta chain sequence with its context. This sample was taken from a study of CD8 T cells in Susac syndrome. Sequencing of TCR beta drew on CD8+ and CD4+ T cells from blood. V gave up 4 bases and J gave up 0 bases; unmatched junction bases: 14. Looked up from germline, CDR1 is LNHDA and CDR2 is SQIVND (reference sequence). This CDR3 comprises 20 residues. Reverse transcription of roughly 0.5 to 1 ug RNA used random hexamers. TCRdb used MiXCR to reprocess the immunoSEQ multiplex PCR reads, holding one entry per CDR3 protein. The sample yields around 300,000 distinct CDR3 sequences, roughly nine tenths seen once.

The TCR sequence derives from a human donor with multiple sclerosis. The rearrangement links TRBV19 to TRBJ2-3, with TRBD1 matching 12 bases. The material sequenced was CD4+ T cells from PBMCs. CDR3 nucleotides: TGTGCCAGTAGTACGAAGCCGGGACAGGGGGCCTGGACTAGCACAGATACGCAGTATTTT. Residues: CASSTKPGQGAWTSTDTQYF.